What follows are 32 T cell receptor beta chains derived from one specimen sequenced in a study of T-cell memory formation after mild COVID-19. A single record per CDR3 protein comes from TCRdb applying MiXCR to the 5' RACE reads. The sample yields a few hundred thousand distinct CDR3 sequences, about an eighth seen once. The sequencing sample was made of PBMCs or a T cell subset sorted from them (not recorded which). The receptors stem from a man aged 18 to 35 who had mild COVID-19 (a few samples of this study predate the infection). Cell type and time point are not known.

The J gene is TRBJ1-3, the V gene TRBV27; D might be TRBD1 (6 bases). The V gene's germline CDR1 is MNHEY and CDR2 SMNVEV (reference sequence). V lost 6 bases, J lost 8 bases, and 20 bases lay in between. The CDR3 is 15 residues long. CDR3 loop: CASSETTGGVDTIYF. The DNA of the CDR3 is TGTGCCAGCAGCGAGACGACAGGCGGAGTGGACACCATATATTTT.

A few counts support this clonotype. V usage is TRBV29-1 and J usage is TRBJ1-2; no reliable D call. Germline CDR1 is SQVTM and CDR2 is ANQGSEA. V lost 6 bases, J lost 3 bases, and 17 bases lay in between. The CDR3 has 14 amino acids. The chain's CDR3 is CSVVIGMPYYGYTF. DNA of the CDR3: TGCAGCGTCGTTATCGGTATGCCTTACTATGGCTACACCTTC.

The table lists this clonotype with many counts. This chain links TRBV12-3 or TRBV12-4 with TRBJ2-7, with a weak D call TRBD2 (6 bases). The V end was cut by 3 bases, the J end by 2 bases, with 20 bases between. The CDR3 is 17 amino acids. DNA for the CDR3: TGTGCCAGCAGTTTTGGGGGGTCTGGATCGTCGACCTACGAGCAGTACTTC. Translation gives CASSFGGSGSSTYEQYF.

The count of this clonotype is one. V usage is TRBV3-1 and J usage is TRBJ2-2, with 7 bases that match TRBD2. Germline CDR1 LGHDT, CDR2 YNNKEL (reference sequence). V trimming: 7 bases; J trimming: 6 bases; junction bases outside the gene matches: 8. The CDR3 runs to 14 residues. The CDR3 sequence is CASMGGGKSGELFF. Here the CDR3 DNA reads TGTGCCAGCATGGGCGGGGGAAAGTCCGGGGAGCTGTTTTTT.

This clonotype was seen a handful of times. The J gene is TRBJ2-3, the V gene TRBV4-2; 12 nucleotides align to TRBD2. Trimming took 0 bases from V and 2 from J; bases not matched to a gene: 6. This CDR3 region has 18 residues. The germline gives CDR1 LGHNA, CDR2 YNFKEQ. Here the CDR3 DNA reads TGTGCCAGCAGCCAAGATTGGGCTAGCGGGGGGGCCACAGATACGCAGTATTTT. Protein sequence: CASSQDWASGGATDTQYF.

At least ten counts were recorded for this clonotype. The chain uses TRBV12-3 or TRBV12-4 and TRBJ1-2, with D maybe TRBD1 (5 bases). V gave up 6 bases and J gave up 0 bases, with 14 bases separating them. This CDR3 has 15 residues. The CDR3, as DNA: TGTGCCAGCAGCTTATGGGGGAGAGCTAACTATGGCTACACCTTC. The encoded protein is CASSLWGRANYGYTF.

The chain uses TRBV11-2 and TRBJ1-1, with 9 nucleotides matching TRBD1. Losses at the gene ends were 5 bases for V and 4 bases for J; bases not matched to a gene: 5. CDR1 is SGHAT, CDR2 FQNNGV, per germline. This CDR3 has 14 amino acids. CDR3 protein: CASSPQGAATEAFF. Here the CDR3 DNA reads TGTGCCAGCAGCCCACAGGGGGCCGCCACTGAAGCTTTCTTT.

In its sample, this clonotype was seen a few times. The CDR3 protein is CSAGGRLHQPQHF. The CDR3 DNA sequence: TGCAGTGCGGGGGGGCGTTTGCATCAGCCCCAGCATTTT. The rearrangement links TRBV20-1 to TRBJ1-5; possibly TRBD1 for D (6 bases). V was cut by 6 bases and J by 5 bases, with 14 bases left in between. CDR3 length: 13 residues. Looked up from germline, CDR1 is DFQATT and CDR2 is SNEGSKA (reference sequence).

This clonotype was counted at least ten times. The V call is TRBV29-1, the J call TRBJ2-3; a possible D gene is TRBD2 (5 bases). V shed 7 bases and J shed 6 bases, with 17 bases lying between them. The germline CDR1 and CDR2 sequences are SQVTM and ANQGSEA. CDR3 length equals 13 residues. The CDR3 loop reads CSAERSGPDTQYF. The CDR3 nucleotides are TGCAGCGCCGAAAGAAGCGGTCCGGATACGCAGTATTTT.

In its sample, this clonotype was seen many times. V gene TRBV6-5 combines with J gene TRBJ1-5; weak D call: TRBD1 (6 bases). The CDR3 has 13 amino acids. Germline V CDR1 and CDR2: MNHEY, SVGAGI. Trimming removed 6 bases at V and 2 bases at J, with 8 bases between. In DNA form, the CDR3 reads TGTGCCAGCAGCTACAGGGGCAATCAGCCCCAGCATTTT. Residues: CASSYRGNQPQHF.

This clonotype was detected many times. The J gene is TRBJ2-5, the V gene TRBV3-1, with D unresolved. Germline assignment: CDR1 LGHDT and CDR2 YNNKEL (reference sequence). V shed 3 bases and J shed 4 bases, with 18 bases lying between them. CDR3 length: 16 amino acids. The CDR3 spells CASSHKGGWATETQYF. In DNA, the CDR3 is TGTGCCAGCAGCCACAAAGGCGGCTGGGCAACAGAGACCCAGTACTTC.

Of note for this clonotype: One end of the junction fails to match germline, which may point to a read error. V is TRBV7-7 and J is TRBJ2-3; D not certain. Germline CDR1 SSHAT, CDR2 FNYEAQ (reference sequence). The CDR3 loop spans 14 amino acids. The CDR3, as DNA: TGTGCTAGCAGTCAAAACCATCCCCCAGATACGCAGTATTTT. Amino acids: CASSQNHPPDTQYF.

The V gene is TRBV19, the J gene TRBJ2-2, with D unclear. This CDR3 is 14 amino acids long. Germline V lookup: CDR1 LNHDA, CDR2 SQIVND (reference sequence). V was shortened by 5 bases and J by 0 bases, with 7 bases between the two germline ends. Written as DNA, the CDR3 is TGTGCCAGTAGTGTGCAGTCGAACACCGGGGAGCTGTTTTTT. Translating it yields CASSVQSNTGELFF. The full variable domain, in which reference TRBV19 and TRBJ2-2 provide the parts outside the CDR3, is DGGITQSPKYLFRKEGQNVTLSCEQNLNHDAMYWYRQDPGQGLRLIYYSQIVNDFQKGDIAEGYSVSREKKESFPLTVTSAQKNPTAFYLCASSVQSNTGELFFGEGSRLTVL.

This clonotype was observed a few times. The rearrangement joins TRBV5-1 to TRBJ2-5; D is unresolved. The CDR3 has 12 residues. V lost 7 bases to trimming and J lost 2 bases, with 9 bases between them. Germline V gene lookup returns CDR1 SGHRS and CDR2 YFSETQ. Here the CDR3 DNA reads TGCGCCAGCGGGTACGGGCAAGAGACCCAGTACTTC. This codes for CASGYGQETQYF.

This clonotype was seen more than once but under ten times. The V and J genes are TRBV5-4 and TRBJ2-3; 7 bases agree with TRBD2. Germline CDR1 reads SGHNT; CDR2 reads YYREEE (reference sequence). CDR3 length: 15 amino acids. With V trimmed by 3 bases and J by 4 bases, 8 bases remained unmatched. This CDR3 reads CASSYGLVESDTQYF. The CDR3 coding sequence is TGTGCCAGCAGCTACGGACTAGTAGAATCAGATACGCAGTATTTT.

A few counts support this clonotype. The chain has TRBV9 and TRBJ2-5, with unresolved D. V lost 0 bases to trimming and J lost 1 base, with 7 bases between them. This CDR3 is built from 14 residues. Per germline, CDR1 SGDLS and CDR2 YYNGEE. The DNA of the CDR3 is TGTGCCAGCAGCGTAGAGGGATTCCAAGAGACCCAGTACTTC. Its translation: CASSVEGFQETQYF.

The chain combines TRBV5-5 with TRBJ2-7, with D possibly matching TRBD1 (5 bases). Germline CDR1 is SGHKS and CDR2 is YYEKEE (reference sequence). There are 15 residues in the CDR3. Trimming took off 0 bases at V and 0 bases at J, with 10 bases between the two ends. The DNA of the CDR3 is TGTGCCAGCAGCTTGGGAGCAGGGTTCTCCTACGAGCAGTACTTC. Translation: CASSLGAGFSYEQYF. Full variable domain (remainder filled in from reference TRBV5-5 and TRBJ2-7): DAGVTQSPTHLIKTRGQQVTLRCSPISGHKSVSWYQQVLGQGPQFIFQYYEKEERGRGNFPDRFSARQFPNYSSELNVNALLLGDSALYLCASSLGAGFSYEQYFGPGTRLTVT.

The V gene is TRBV7-2, the J gene TRBJ2-7, with 9 bases that match TRBD2. Trimming took 5 bases from V and 2 from J; bases not matched to a gene: 7. Germline V gives CDR1 SGHTA, CDR2 FQGNSA. The CDR3 covers 15 residues. CDR3 amino acids: CASSAAGGPTYEQYF. CDR3 nucleotide sequence: TGTGCCAGCAGCGCCGCGGGGGGGCCGACCTACGAGCAGTACTTC.

This rearrangement joins TRBV7-2 to TRBJ2-2; D is possibly TRBD2 (6 bases). Per germline, CDR1 SGHTA and CDR2 FQGNSA. Trimming cost V 3 bases and J 3 bases, with 11 bases left between them. CDR3 length equals 15 residues. DNA of the CDR3: TGTGCCAGCAGCTTGTCGGGGGTAGACACCGGGGAGCTGTTTTTT. Translation gives CASSLSGVDTGELFF.

This clonotype was counted between two and nine times. The chain couples TRBV9 to TRBJ2-7, with D perhaps matching TRBD1 (5 bases). Germline V lookup: CDR1 SGDLS, CDR2 YYNGEE. V was pared by 3 bases and J by 3 bases, with 22 bases between. This CDR3 has 17 residues. Here the CDR3 DNA reads TGTGCCAGCAGCGCCCTCCTTAGCCTCCATGACAGCTACGAGCAGTACGTC. Its translation is CASSALLSLHDSYEQYV.

This clonotype was seen a few times. This chain connects TRBV20-1 to TRBJ1-1; D is ambiguous. CDR3 length equals 14 residues. V lost 6 bases, J lost 2 bases, and 16 bases lay in between. Germline V gives CDR1 DFQATT, CDR2 SNEGSKA (reference sequence). This chain's CDR3 is CSAPGPDPNTEAFF. CDR3 in DNA: TGCAGTGCCCCGGGTCCCGACCCCAACACTGAAGCTTTCTTT.

The rearrangement links TRBV15 to TRBJ2-1; possible D gene TRBD2, 5 bases. The CDR3 is made up of 14 amino acids. Germline V lookup: CDR1 LNHNV, CDR2 YYDKDF (reference sequence). V dropped 3 bases and J dropped 7 bases, with 13 bases sitting between them. CDR3 sequence reads: CATSSERVANEQFF. DNA for the CDR3: TGTGCCACCAGCAGCGAGAGGGTGGCGAATGAGCAGTTCTTC.

The rearrangement links TRBV28 to TRBJ1-1, with D possibly matching TRBD1 (6 bases). Between the trimmed V and J ends, which lost 6 bases and 1 base, there was a span of 15 bases. Germline V gives CDR1 MDHEN, CDR2 SYDVKM. This CDR3 has 15 residues. The CDR3 spells CASRLPQGQNTEAFF. The CDR3 DNA is TGTGCCAGCAGGCTCCCACAGGGTCAGAACACTGAAGCTTTCTTT. The whole variable domain, remainder taken from reference TRBV28 and TRBJ1-1, is DVKVTQSSRYLVKRTGEKVFLECVQDMDHENMFWYRQDPGLGLRLIYFSYDVKMKEKGDIPEGYSVSREKKERFSLILESASTNQTSMYLCASRLPQGQNTEAFFGQGTRLTVV.

The gene calls are TRBV27 and TRBJ1-1, with a tentative D call TRBD1 (6 bases). Looked up from germline, CDR1 is MNHEY and CDR2 is SMNVEV (reference sequence). V was shortened by 5 bases and J by 1 base, with 11 bases between the two germline ends. This CDR3 is 14 amino acids long. DNA of the CDR3: TGTGCCAGCAGTCTTCGACAGGCGAACACTGAAGCTTTCTTT. It translates to CASSLRQANTEAFF.

This clonotype was picked up a small number of times. The chain uses TRBV5-1 and TRBJ1-2, with TRBD1 identical over 8 bases. Trimming cost V 4 bases and J 4 bases; bases outside gene matches: 9. Per germline, CDR1 SGHRS and CDR2 YFSETQ. The CDR3 contains 15 residues. CDR3 region: CASSKDRELSYGYTF. Written as DNA, the CDR3 is TGCGCCAGCAGCAAGGACAGGGAACTCAGCTATGGCTACACCTTC.

This clonotype was detected a few times. The gene calls are TRBV5-1 and TRBJ2-7; 8 nucleotides match TRBD1. J lost 0 bases, V lost 5 bases, and 7 bases had no gene match. The CDR3 runs to 15 residues. The germline V gene encodes CDR1 SGHRS and CDR2 YFSETQ. In nucleotides, the CDR3 is TGCGCCAGCAGTTTATACAGGGGGAGCTCCTACGAGCAGTACGTC. Encoded protein: CASSLYRGSSYEQYV.

This clonotype has only a few counts. The chain employs TRBV6-5 and TRBJ1-4, with D possibly being TRBD1 (5 bases). This CDR3 has 14 amino acids. Trimming stripped 6 bases from V and 7 bases from J, with 15 bases between. Germline CDR1 and CDR2: MNHEY and SVGAGI. The CDR3 region is CASSSGAQGEKLFF. In nucleotides, the CDR3 is TGTGCCAGCAGCTCCGGGGCTCAGGGTGAAAAACTGTTTTTT.

V is TRBV9 and J is TRBJ2-3; 9 bases line up with TRBD2. CDR1 and CDR2 (germline): SGDLS, YYNGEE. V shed 7 bases, J shed 1 base, and the junction held 7 bases outside the gene matches. The CDR3 extends over 15 amino acids. DNA of the CDR3: TGTGCCAGCGCTGCGCGGGGGGGAGGCACAGATACGCAGTATTTT. Its protein is CASAARGGGTDTQYF.

About this clonotype: A much larger clone differs from this one at a single base, so this may be a read error. V usage is TRBV29-1 and J usage is TRBJ2-1; a possible D gene is TRBD2 (5 bases). V was pared by 5 bases and J by 8 bases, with 16 bases between. Per germline, CDR1 SQVTM and CDR2 ANQGSEA. This CDR3 comprises 13 residues. This CDR3 reads CSVSTWTRDEQFF. CDR3 bases: TGCAGCGTTTCCACCTGGACTCGGGATGAGCAGTTCTTC.

The rearrangement joins TRBV6-2 or TRBV6-3 to TRBJ1-1; D unresolved. CDR1 MNHEY and CDR2 SVGEGT come from the germline V gene. The CDR3 is made up of 13 amino acids. Trimming pared 7 bases from V and 4 bases from J, leaving 13 bases between. Written as DNA, the CDR3 is TGTGCCAGCAATCGGCGCACGGTCACTGAAGCTTTCTTT. It codes for CASNRRTVTEAFF.

The table lists this clonotype with a few counts. The chain links TRBV7-3 to TRBJ1-1; no clear D. Germline V gene data show CDR1 as SGHTA and CDR2 as FQGTGA. V was pared by 1 base and J by 1 base, with 10 bases between. There are 15 residues in the CDR3. CDR3 residues: CASSLIRPSNTEAFF. DNA of the CDR3: TGTGCCAGCAGCTTAATCCGGCCCTCGAACACTGAAGCTTTCTTT.

The rearrangement joins TRBV7-9 to TRBJ2-2, with D perhaps matching TRBD2 (6 bases). Between the trimmed V and J ends, which lost 5 bases and 6 bases, there was a span of 13 bases. CDR3 length: 14 amino acids. Germline loops: CDR1 SEHNR, CDR2 FQNEAQ (reference sequence). The CDR3 coding sequence is TGTGCCAGCAGCCCCCGGAGGGAGTCCGGGGAGCTGTTTTTT. It yields the protein CASSPRRESGELFF. Based on the CDR3 plus reference TRBV7-9 and TRBJ2-2, the full variable domain is DTGVSQNPRHKITKRGQNVTFRCDPISEHNRLYWYRQTLGQGPEFLTYFQNEAQLEKSRLLSDRFSAERPKGSFSTLEIQRTEQGDSAMYLCASSPRRESGELFFGEGSRLTVL.